This T cell receptor beta chain was recorded in a study of cytomegalovirus exposure and HLA in healthy donors. Comment on this clone: Its antigen is unknown.

Primers: 60 Vbeta forward and 13 Jbeta reverse. TCRdb keeps only in-frame clones here, not all; method: immunoSEQ multiplex PCR. The sample holds about 59,000 clones, over 60% seen once. Study conclusions and caveats: When analyzed later, a missense DCLRE1C variant was found to be linked to TCR beta V- and J-gene trimming.

V shed 2 bases and J shed 6 bases, with 11 bases lying between them. The CDR3 consists of 14 residues. Germline-derived CDR1 and CDR2 are MNHEY and SVGAGI. The gene calls are TRBV6-5 and TRBJ1-3, with a tentative D call TRBD1 (5 bases). This receptor was taken from a man younger than 45 in good health and CMV-seropositive. The sample comprised PBMCs. CDR3 amino acids: CASSYEGRANTIYF. The CDR3 coding sequence is TGTGCCAGCAGTTACGAGGGGAGGGCAAACACCATATATTTT.